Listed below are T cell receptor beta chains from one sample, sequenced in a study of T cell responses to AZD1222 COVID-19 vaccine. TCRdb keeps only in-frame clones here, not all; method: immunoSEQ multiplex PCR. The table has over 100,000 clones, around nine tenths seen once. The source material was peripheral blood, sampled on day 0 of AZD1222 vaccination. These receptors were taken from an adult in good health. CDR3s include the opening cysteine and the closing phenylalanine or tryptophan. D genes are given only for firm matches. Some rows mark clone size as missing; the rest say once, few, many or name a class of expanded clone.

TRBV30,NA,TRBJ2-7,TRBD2,TGTGCCTGGAGTGTACAAGGCGGGAGGGTCTACGAGCAGTACTTC,CAWSVQGGRVYEQYF
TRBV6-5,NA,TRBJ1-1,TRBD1,TGTGCCATGAAACCCGGTGGACAGGGCACCACTGAAGCTTTCTTT,CAMKPGGQGTTEAFF
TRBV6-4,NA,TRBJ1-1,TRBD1,TGTGCCAGCAGCCGGGGGACAGGGTACGGGAACACTGAAGCTTTCTTT,CASSRGTGYGNTEAFF
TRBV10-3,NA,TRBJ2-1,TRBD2,TGTGCCATCAGTGCCCTGACTAGCACCTCCTACAATGAGCAGTTCTTC,CAISALTSTSYNEQFF
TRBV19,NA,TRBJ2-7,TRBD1,TGTGCCAGTAGTCCTCGGACAGGGGGTTACGAGCAGTACTTC,CASSPRTGGYEQYF
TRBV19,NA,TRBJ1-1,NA,TGTGCCAGTAGGACAAGGGACAAGATGAACACTGAAGCTTTCTTT,CASRTRDKMNTEAFF
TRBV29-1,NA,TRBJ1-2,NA,TGCAGCGCCGCGGACGGCACTAACTATGGCTACACCTTC,CSAADGTNYGYTF
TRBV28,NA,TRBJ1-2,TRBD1,TGTGCCAGCAGGGGGACAGGGCGTAATGGCTACACCTTC,CASRGTGRNGYTF
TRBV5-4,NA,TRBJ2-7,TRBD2,TGTGCCAGCAGCTTGGGGGTAGCGGGGGCCTACGAGCAGTACTTC,CASSLGVAGAYEQYF
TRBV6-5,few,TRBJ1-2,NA,TGTGCCAGCAGCTACAGGGTGAACTATGGCTACACCTTC,CASSYRVNYGYTF
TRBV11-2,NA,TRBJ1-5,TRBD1,TGTGCCAGCAGCCCCCAGACAGGGGTTCAGCCCCAGCATTTT,CASSPQTGVQPQHF
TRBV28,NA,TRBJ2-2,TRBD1,TGTGCCAGCAACCGTCCGGGACAGGGACTATCTGCCGGGGAGCTGTTTTTT,CASNRPGQGLSAGELFF
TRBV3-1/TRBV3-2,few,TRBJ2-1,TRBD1,TGTGCCAGCAGCCGAGAAGGGGGCGCGAGAAATGAGCAGTTCTTC,CASSREGGARNEQFF
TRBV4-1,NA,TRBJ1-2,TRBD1,TGCGCCAGCAGCCATGACGCTTCCGGGACAGCAAGTATCTATGGCTACACCTTC,CASSHDASGTASIYGYTF
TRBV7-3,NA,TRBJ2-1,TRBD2,TGTGCCAGCAGCACCGGACTAGCGGGAGGCTACAATGAGCAGTTCTTC,CASSTGLAGGYNEQFF